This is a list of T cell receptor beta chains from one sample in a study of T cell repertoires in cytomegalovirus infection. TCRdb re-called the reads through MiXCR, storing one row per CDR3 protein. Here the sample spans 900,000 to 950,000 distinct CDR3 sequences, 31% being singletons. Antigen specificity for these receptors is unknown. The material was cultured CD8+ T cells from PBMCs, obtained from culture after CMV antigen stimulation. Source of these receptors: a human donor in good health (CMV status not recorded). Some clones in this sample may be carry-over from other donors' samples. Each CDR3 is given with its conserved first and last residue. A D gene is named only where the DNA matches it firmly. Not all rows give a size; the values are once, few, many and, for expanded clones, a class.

CDR3aa: CASSSGVGTYEQYF; CDR3nt: TGTGCCAGCAGCTCCGGTGTGGGAACCTACGAGCAGTACTTC; d_gene: .; j_gene: TRBJ2-7; abundance: few; v_gene: TRBV7-6
CDR3aa: CASSFYSGDLSYEQYF; CDR3nt: TGTGCCAGCAGCTTTTATAGCGGGGATCTCTCCTACGAGCAGTACTTC; d_gene: TRBD2; j_gene: TRBJ2-7; abundance: few; v_gene: TRBV7-8
CDR3aa: CSAREAGGYTDTQYF; CDR3nt: TGCAGTGCTAGGGAAGCGGGGGGATACACAGATACGCAGTATTTT; d_gene: TRBD2; j_gene: TRBJ2-3; abundance: few; v_gene: TRBV20-1
CDR3aa: CSARMVWLTRGETQYF; CDR3nt: TGCAGTGCTAGAATGGTTTGGCTTACCCGAGGGGAGACCCAGTACTTC; d_gene: .; j_gene: TRBJ2-5; abundance: few; v_gene: TRBV20-1
CDR3aa: CASSEWPNTGELFF; CDR3nt: TGTGCCAGCAGTGAATGGCCCAACACCGGGGAGCTGTTTTTT; d_gene: .; j_gene: TRBJ2-2; abundance: .; v_gene: TRBV2
CDR3aa: CASTYRGRNTEAFF; CDR3nt: TGTGCCAGCACCTACCGGGGGCGGAACACTGAAGCTTTCTTT; d_gene: .; j_gene: TRBJ1-1; abundance: few; v_gene: TRBV6-5
CDR3aa: CASSPTGTRYGYTF; CDR3nt: TGTGCCAGCAGTCCTACCGGGACACGCTATGGCTACACCTTC; d_gene: .; j_gene: TRBJ1-2; abundance: many; v_gene: TRBV7-9
CDR3aa: CASSYRGQGRETQYF; CDR3nt: TGTGCCAGTAGTTACAGGGGACAGGGGAGAGAGACCCAGTACTTC; d_gene: TRBD1; j_gene: TRBJ2-5; abundance: once; v_gene: TRBV19
CDR3aa: CASGLPGYNQPQHF; CDR3nt: TGTGCTAGTGGCCTCCCGGGTTACAATCAGCCCCAGCATTTT; d_gene: .; j_gene: TRBJ1-5; abundance: many; v_gene: TRBV12-5
CDR3aa: CASSKGGSIYNEQFF; CDR3nt: TGTGCCAGCAGCAAGGGGGGGAGCATTTACAATGAGCAGTTCTTC; d_gene: .; j_gene: TRBJ2-1; abundance: few; v_gene: TRBV7-6
CDR3aa: CASSLPKTGNTEAFF; CDR3nt: TGCGCCAGCAGCCTCCCAAAAACGGGGAACACTGAAGCTTTCTTT; d_gene: .; j_gene: TRBJ1-1; abundance: .; v_gene: TRBV4-1
CDR3aa: CASSYLQGLSEKLFF; CDR3nt: TGTGCCAGCAGTTACTTACAGGGCCTTAGCGAAAAACTGTTTTTT; d_gene: .; j_gene: TRBJ1-4; abundance: few; v_gene: TRBV6-6
CDR3aa: CASSLKSRDLGMGTEAFF; CDR3nt: TGTGCCAGCAGCTTAAAATCCAGGGACCTTGGGATGGGCACTGAAGCTTTCTTT; d_gene: .; j_gene: TRBJ1-1; abundance: .; v_gene: TRBV7-3
CDR3aa: CASSLATGPGSPLHF; CDR3nt: TGTGCCAGCAGCTTAGCGACAGGGCCGGGTTCACCCCTCCACTTT; d_gene: TRBD1; j_gene: TRBJ1-6; abundance: few; v_gene: TRBV7-6
CDR3aa: CASSTIWTSGEETQYF; CDR3nt: TGTGCCAGCAGCACCATTTGGACTAGCGGGGAAGAGACCCAGTACTTC; d_gene: TRBD2; j_gene: TRBJ2-5; abundance: .; v_gene: TRBV13
CDR3aa: CSVETGAGPQHF; CDR3nt: TGCAGCGTTGAGACAGGGGCCGGGCCCCAGCATTTT; d_gene: TRBD1; j_gene: TRBJ1-5; abundance: .; v_gene: TRBV29-1
CDR3aa: CASSRQGEAGELFF; CDR3nt: TGTGCCAGCAGCCGACAGGGAGAAGCCGGGGAGCTGTTTTTT; d_gene: TRBD1; j_gene: TRBJ2-2; abundance: few; v_gene: TRBV7-6
CDR3aa: CASSYGRGSKQPQHF; CDR3nt: TGTGCCAGCAGTTACGGCAGGGGAAGCAAACAGCCCCAGCATTTT; d_gene: .; j_gene: TRBJ1-5; abundance: few; v_gene: TRBV6-6
CDR3aa: CASSSGTNTEAFF; CDR3nt: TGTGCCAGCAGCTCCGGGACCAACACTGAAGCTTTCTTT; d_gene: .; j_gene: TRBJ1-1; abundance: many; v_gene: TRBV12-3/TRBV12-4
CDR3aa: CASSSWAGGSNEQFF; CDR3nt: TGTGCCAGCAGCTCTTGGGCGGGGGGGTCAAATGAGCAGTTCTTC; d_gene: TRBD2; j_gene: TRBJ2-1; abundance: many; v_gene: TRBV7-8
CDR3aa: CANSGQSQDNEQFF; CDR3nt: TGTGCCAACTCGGGACAATCCCAGGACAATGAGCAGTTCTTC; d_gene: .; j_gene: TRBJ2-1; abundance: few; v_gene: TRBV2
CDR3aa: CASSPRTGEGTDTQYF; CDR3nt: TGTGCCAGCAGCCCCCGGACAGGGGAGGGCACAGATACGCAGTATTTT; d_gene: TRBD1; j_gene: TRBJ2-3; abundance: .; v_gene: TRBV9
CDR3aa: CATGPNTGELFF; CDR3nt: TGTGCCACTGGACCCAACACCGGGGAGCTGTTTTTT; d_gene: .; j_gene: TRBJ2-2; abundance: many; v_gene: TRBV7-2